The 15 T cell receptor beta chains given below trace back to one sample, sequenced in a study of cytomegalovirus exposure and HLA in healthy donors. In the PCR, 60 Vbeta and 13 Jbeta primers were used. The repertoire was sequenced with immunoSEQ multiplex PCR; TCRdb's copy has only in-frame clones and lacks some. The table includes over 150,000 clones, roughly 88% detected once. Specimen: PBMCs. Every receptor here comes from a boy aged 2 to 10 in good health and CMV-seronegative.

The CDR3 loop reads CASGQGNSPLHF. The CDR3 DNA reads as TGTGCCAGCGGACAGGGCAATTCACCCCTCCACTTT. V is TRBV6-6 and J is TRBJ1-6; 8 bases are a match to TRBD1. Germline CDR1 and CDR2: MNHNY and SVGAGI (reference sequence). The CDR3 totals 12 residues. J lost 7 bases, V lost 8 bases, and 1 base had no gene match.

The rearrangement links TRBV6-1 to TRBJ2-3; D call uncertain. In germline, CDR1 is MNHNS, CDR2 SASEGT. The CDR3 spans 13 residues. Trimming pared 6 bases from V and 0 bases from J, leaving 7 bases between. DNA of the CDR3: TGTGCCAGCAGGAGCGACAGCACAGATACGCAGTATTTT. Its translation: CASRSDSTDTQYF.

This clone was seen a handful of times. The V and J genes are TRBV7-6 and TRBJ1-6, with a weak D call TRBD1 (6 bases). CDR3 length: 16 amino acids. V was trimmed by 3 bases and J by 9 bases, leaving 18 bases between them. In germline, CDR1 is SGHVS, CDR2 FNYEAQ. CDR3 coding DNA: TGTGCCAGCAGCTTGAACTCAGGGGAACGGACTTCACCCCTCCACTTT. Its protein product is CASSLNSGERTSPLHF.

V usage is TRBV6-1 and J usage is TRBJ2-7, with 11 bases aligning to TRBD1. Trimming cost V 7 bases and J 2 bases; bases outside gene matches: 1. Germline V gene sequence: CDR1 MNHNS, CDR2 SASEGT. The CDR3 spans 13 residues. The CDR3 spells CASKGQGAYEQYF. The CDR3 DNA reads as TGTGCCAGCAAGGGACAGGGGGCCTACGAGCAGTACTTC.

CDR3 region: CASSASAASGGSQYF. In nucleotides, the CDR3 is TGTGCCAGCAGTGCGTCGGCGGCTAGCGGGGGTTCGCAGTATTTT. The V gene is TRBV2, the J gene TRBJ2-3, with 10 bases lining up with TRBD2. The CDR3 covers 15 residues. CDR1 is SNHLY and CDR2 is FYNNEI in the germline V gene. The V gene end was trimmed by 4 bases and the J gene end by 10 bases; junction bases not matched to a gene: 11.

CDR3 region: CAWSPGLSNYGYTF. In DNA form, the CDR3 reads TGTGCCTGGAGTCCAGGGCTCTCTAACTATGGCTACACCTTC. This chain joins TRBV30 and TRBJ1-2; tentatively, D is TRBD1 (5 bases). Trimming pared 2 bases from V and 0 bases from J, leaving 10 bases between. Germline-derived CDR1 and CDR2 are GTSNPN and SVGIG (reference sequence). CDR3 length: 14 residues.

This clone has only a few counts. The rearrangement joins TRBV6-5 to TRBJ2-3; D not certain. V was shortened by 6 bases and J by 4 bases, with 11 bases between the two germline ends. Germline CDR1 is MNHEY and CDR2 is SVGAGI. The length of the CDR3 is 13 residues. CDR3 in amino acids: CASSSVQSDTQYF. CDR3 DNA: TGTGCCAGCAGCTCAGTGCAATCAGATACGCAGTATTTT.

This chain links TRBV2 with TRBJ1-6; 9 bases align to TRBD1. Germline V gives CDR1 SNHLY, CDR2 FYNNEI. The V segment lost 8 bases and the J segment 6 bases; nucleotides outside the gene matches: 8. The CDR3 runs to 15 residues. DNA of the CDR3: TGTGCCAGCCGGGACAGGGTCTTGAGTAATTCACCCCTCCACTTT. Translating it yields CASRDRVLSNSPLHF.

The rearrangement joins TRBV12-5 to TRBJ2-2, with D possibly being TRBD2 (6 bases). The CDR3 has 15 amino acids. Between the trimmed V and J ends, which lost 6 bases and 4 bases, there was a span of 15 bases. The V gene's germline CDR1 is LGHNT and CDR2 FRNRAP. The CDR3: CASGPPGLLTGELFF. As DNA, the CDR3 is TGTGCTAGTGGACCGCCGGGACTCCTCACCGGGGAGCTGTTTTTT.

This chain connects TRBV30 to TRBJ2-7; a weak D match, TRBD2 (6 bases). Trimming cost V 5 bases and J 7 bases, with 18 bases left between them. This CDR3 is 13 amino acids long. Germline CDR1 reads GTSNPN; CDR2 reads SVGIG (reference sequence). The CDR3 nucleotides are TGTGCCTGGGGGGTCCATGGAGGGGTTGAGCAGTACTTC. This sequence encodes CAWGVHGGVEQYF.

This chain links TRBV6-5 with TRBJ1-2; no clear D gene. The V gene's germline CDR1 is MNHEY and CDR2 SVGAGI. The CDR3 is made up of 11 amino acids. Trimming removed 4 bases from V and 3 bases from J, with 3 bases in between. The CDR3 sequence is CASSSDYGYTF. CDR3 DNA: TGTGCCAGCAGTTCGGACTATGGCTACACCTTC.

This sequence joins TRBV11-2 and TRBJ2-3; 10 positions agree with TRBD2. Germline CDR1 is SGHAT and CDR2 is FQNNGV. There are 17 residues in the CDR3. The V and J ends lost 5 bases and 2 bases, in that order; junction bases with no gene match: 10. This chain's CDR3 is CASSLPGLADVTDTQYF. The CDR3 nucleotides are TGTGCCAGCAGCCTACCAGGACTAGCGGACGTCACAGATACGCAGTATTTT. Using reference TRBV11-2 and TRBJ2-3 for the parts outside the CDR3, the full variable domain is EAGVAQSPRYKIIEKRQSVAFWCNPISGHATLYWYQQILGQGPKLLIQFQNNGVVDDSQLPKDRFSAERLKGVDSTLKIQPAKLEDSAVYLCASSLPGLADVTDTQYFGPGTRLTVL.

This clone was observed a few times. The chain combines TRBV30 with TRBJ2-7; 10 positions match TRBD1. V shed 5 bases and J 3 bases; nucleotides not matched to a gene: 4. Germline-derived CDR1 and CDR2 are GTSNPN and SVGIG (reference sequence). This CDR3 spans 13 amino acids. The CDR3 loop is CAWAGTGVYEQYF. Here the CDR3 DNA reads TGTGCCTGGGCCGGGACAGGGGTCTACGAGCAGTACTTC.

V usage is TRBV7-6 and J usage is TRBJ2-1, with 10 nucleotides matching TRBD1. The germline V gene encodes CDR1 SGHVS and CDR2 FNYEAQ. V trimming: 2 bases; J trimming: 6 bases; junction bases outside the gene matches: 7. CDR3 size: 16 residues. The CDR3: CASSLSPGTGVNEQFF. The DNA for the CDR3 is TGTGCCAGCAGCTTATCCCCGGGGACAGGGGTCAATGAGCAGTTCTTC.

The rearrangement links TRBV7-2 to TRBJ2-7; D possibly corresponds to TRBD2 (6 bases). V shed 1 base and J shed 6 bases, with 19 bases lying between them. CDR1 is SGHTA and CDR2 is FQGNSA in the germline V gene. The CDR3 consists of 16 residues. The CDR3 coding sequence is TGTGCCAGCAGCTTAGGAGCGGGCGTATCCGGGCGCGAGCAGTACTTC. It codes for CASSLGAGVSGREQYF.